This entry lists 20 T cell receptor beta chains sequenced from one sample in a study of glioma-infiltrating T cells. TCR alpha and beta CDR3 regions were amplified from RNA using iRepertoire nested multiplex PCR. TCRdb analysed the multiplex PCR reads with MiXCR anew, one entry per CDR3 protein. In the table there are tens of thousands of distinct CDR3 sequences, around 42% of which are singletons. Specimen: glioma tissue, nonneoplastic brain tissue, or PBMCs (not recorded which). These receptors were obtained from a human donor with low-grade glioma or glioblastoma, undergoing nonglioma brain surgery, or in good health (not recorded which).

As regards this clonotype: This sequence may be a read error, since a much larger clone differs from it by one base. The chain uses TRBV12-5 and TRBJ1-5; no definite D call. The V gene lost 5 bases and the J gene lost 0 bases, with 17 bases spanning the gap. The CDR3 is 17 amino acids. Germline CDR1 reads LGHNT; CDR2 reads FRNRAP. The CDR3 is CASGPYDRAISNQPQHF. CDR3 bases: TGTGCTAGTGGTCCCTACGATAGAGCTATTAGCAATCAGCCCCAGCATTTT.

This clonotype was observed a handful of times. CDR3 in DNA: TGTGCCAGCAGCTTGGCGCTGACAGGGGGAATCAATGAGCAGTTCTTC. The encoded protein is CASSLALTGGINEQFF. V and J are TRBV5-5 and TRBJ2-1; 9 nucleotides match TRBD1. Germline CDR1 is SGHKS and CDR2 is YYEKEE (reference sequence). This CDR3 region has 16 residues. Trimming cost V 0 bases and J 6 bases; bases outside gene matches: 7.

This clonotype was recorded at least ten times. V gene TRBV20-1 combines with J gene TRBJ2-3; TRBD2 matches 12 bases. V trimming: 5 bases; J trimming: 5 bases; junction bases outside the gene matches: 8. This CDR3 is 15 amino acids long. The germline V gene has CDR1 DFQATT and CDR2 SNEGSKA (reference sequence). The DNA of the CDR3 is TGCAGTGCTCGACTAGCGGGAGTACCAGGAGATACGCAGTATTTT. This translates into CSARLAGVPGDTQYF.

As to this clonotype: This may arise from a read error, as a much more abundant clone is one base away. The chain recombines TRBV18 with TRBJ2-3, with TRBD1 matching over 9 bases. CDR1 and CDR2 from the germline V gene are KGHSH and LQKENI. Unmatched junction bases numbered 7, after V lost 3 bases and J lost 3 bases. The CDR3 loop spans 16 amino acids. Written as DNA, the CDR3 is TGTGCCAGCTCACCCGGGACAGGGAGCACGACAGATACGCAGTATTTT. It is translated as CASSPGTGSTTDTQYF.

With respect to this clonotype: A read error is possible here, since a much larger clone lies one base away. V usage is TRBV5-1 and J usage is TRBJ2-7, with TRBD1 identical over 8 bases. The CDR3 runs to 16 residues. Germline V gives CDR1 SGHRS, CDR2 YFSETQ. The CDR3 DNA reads TGCGCCAGCAGCTTGGGAGGGACAGGTTTTGGGTACGAGCAGCACTTC. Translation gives CASSLGGTGFGYEQHF.

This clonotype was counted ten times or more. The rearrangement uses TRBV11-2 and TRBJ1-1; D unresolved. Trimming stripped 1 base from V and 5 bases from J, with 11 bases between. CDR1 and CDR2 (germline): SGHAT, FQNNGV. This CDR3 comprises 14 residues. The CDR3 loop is CASSLVTGGTEAFF. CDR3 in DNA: TGTGCCAGCAGCTTAGTCACCGGTGGTACTGAAGCTTTCTTT.

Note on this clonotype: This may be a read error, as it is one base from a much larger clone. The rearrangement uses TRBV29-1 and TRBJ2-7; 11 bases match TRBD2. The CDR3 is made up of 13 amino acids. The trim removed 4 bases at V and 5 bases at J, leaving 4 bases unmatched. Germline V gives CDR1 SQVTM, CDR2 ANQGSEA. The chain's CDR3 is CSVGIAGGHEQYF. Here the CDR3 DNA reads TGCAGCGTTGGGATAGCGGGGGGGCACGAGCAGTACTTC.

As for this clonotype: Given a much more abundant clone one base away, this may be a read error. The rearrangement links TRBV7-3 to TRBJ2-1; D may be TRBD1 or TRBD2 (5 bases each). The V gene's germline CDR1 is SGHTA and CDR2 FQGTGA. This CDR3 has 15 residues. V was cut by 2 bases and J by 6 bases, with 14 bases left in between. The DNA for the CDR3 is TGTGCCAGCAGCTTAGGGGTCCAGGGACGCAATGAGCAGTTCTTC. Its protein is CASSLGVQGRNEQFF.

The CDR3: CASTPLRDTPHEQYF. The CDR3 DNA sequence: TGTGCCAGCACACCATTAAGGGACACACCCCACGAGCAGTACTTC. The rearrangement uses TRBV28 and TRBJ2-7, with D perhaps matching TRBD1 (6 bases). Germline-derived CDR1 and CDR2 are MDHEN and SYDVKM. The CDR3 consists of 15 residues. Between the trimmed V and J ends, which lost 7 bases and 5 bases, there was a span of 21 bases.

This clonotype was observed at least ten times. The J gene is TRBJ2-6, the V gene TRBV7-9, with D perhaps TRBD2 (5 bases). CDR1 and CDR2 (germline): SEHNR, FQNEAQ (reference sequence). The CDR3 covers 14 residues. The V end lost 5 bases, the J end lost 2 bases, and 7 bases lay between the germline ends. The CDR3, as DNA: TGTGCCAGCAGCCTGAGGGCTGGGGCCAACGTCCTGACTTTC. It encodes CASSLRAGANVLTF.

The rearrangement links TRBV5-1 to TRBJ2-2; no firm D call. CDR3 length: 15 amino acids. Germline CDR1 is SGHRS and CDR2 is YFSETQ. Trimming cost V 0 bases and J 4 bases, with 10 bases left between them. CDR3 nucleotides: TGCGCCAGCAGCTTGGATACTCAAGGCACCGGGGAGCTGTTTTTT. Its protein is CASSLDTQGTGELFF.

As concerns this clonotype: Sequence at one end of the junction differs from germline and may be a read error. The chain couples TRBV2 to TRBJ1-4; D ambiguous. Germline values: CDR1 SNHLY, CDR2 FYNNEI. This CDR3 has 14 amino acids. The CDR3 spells CASSEQWTNEKPFF. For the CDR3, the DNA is TGTGCCAGCAGTGAACAATGGACTAACGAAAAACCGTTTTTT. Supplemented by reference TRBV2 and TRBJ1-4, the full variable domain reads EPEVTQTPSHQVTQMGQEVILRCVPISNHLYFYWYRQILGQKVEFLVSFYNNEISEKSEIFDDQFSVERPDGSNFTLKIRSTKLEDSAMYFCASSEQWTNEKPFFGSGTQLSVL.

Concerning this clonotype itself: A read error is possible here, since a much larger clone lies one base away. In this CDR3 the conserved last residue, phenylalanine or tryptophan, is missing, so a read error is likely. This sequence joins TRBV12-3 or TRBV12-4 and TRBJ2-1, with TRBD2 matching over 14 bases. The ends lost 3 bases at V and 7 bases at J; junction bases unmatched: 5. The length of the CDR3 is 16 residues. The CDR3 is CASSFGTSGRRNEQFL. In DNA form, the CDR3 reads TGTGCCAGCAGTTTTGGGACTAGCGGGAGAAGGAATGAGCAGTTCCTC.

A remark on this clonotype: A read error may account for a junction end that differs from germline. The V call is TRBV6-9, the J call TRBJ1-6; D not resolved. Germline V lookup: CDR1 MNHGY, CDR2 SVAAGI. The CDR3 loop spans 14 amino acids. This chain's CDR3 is CASSYFQFNSPHHF. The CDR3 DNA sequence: TGTGCCAGCAGTTACTTCCAATTTAATTCACCCCACCACTTT.

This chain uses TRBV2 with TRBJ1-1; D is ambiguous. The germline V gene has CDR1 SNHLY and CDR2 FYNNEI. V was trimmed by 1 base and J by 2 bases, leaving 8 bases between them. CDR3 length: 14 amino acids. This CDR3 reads CASSEGTINTEAFF. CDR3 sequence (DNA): TGTGCCAGCAGTGAAGGGACCATAAACACTGAAGCTTTCTTT.

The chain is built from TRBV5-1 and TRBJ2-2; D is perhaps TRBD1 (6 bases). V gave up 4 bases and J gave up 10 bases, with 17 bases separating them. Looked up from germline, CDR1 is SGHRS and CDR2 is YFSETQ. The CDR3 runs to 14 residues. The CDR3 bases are TGCGCCAGCAGCAGGGGGTTTTCCTCCGTGGAGCTGTTTTTT. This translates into CASSRGFSSVELFF.

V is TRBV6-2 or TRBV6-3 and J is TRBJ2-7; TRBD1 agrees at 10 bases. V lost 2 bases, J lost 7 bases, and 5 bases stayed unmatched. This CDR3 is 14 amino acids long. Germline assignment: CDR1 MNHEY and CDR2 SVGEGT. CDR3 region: CASSYRDRGEEQYF. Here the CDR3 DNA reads TGTGCCAGCAGTTACCGGGACAGGGGTGAGGAGCAGTACTTC.

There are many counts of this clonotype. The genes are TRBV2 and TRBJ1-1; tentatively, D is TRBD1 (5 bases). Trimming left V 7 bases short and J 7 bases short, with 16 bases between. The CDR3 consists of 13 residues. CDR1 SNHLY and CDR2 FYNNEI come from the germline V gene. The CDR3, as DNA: TGTGCCAGCAAATCCCAGGGCCCAAGTGAAGCTTTCTTT. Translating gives CASKSQGPSEAFF. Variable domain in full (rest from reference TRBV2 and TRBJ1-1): EPEVTQTPSHQVTQMGQEVILRCVPISNHLYFYWYRQILGQKVEFLVSFYNNEISEKSEIFDDQFSVERPDGSNFTLKIRSTKLEDSAMYFCASKSQGPSEAFFGQGTRLTVV.

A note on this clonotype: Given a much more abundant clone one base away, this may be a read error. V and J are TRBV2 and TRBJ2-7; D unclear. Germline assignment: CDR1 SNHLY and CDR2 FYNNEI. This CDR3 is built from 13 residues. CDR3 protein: CSSIVSGEFEQYF. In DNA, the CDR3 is TGTTCCAGCATAGTGTCTGGTGAGTTCGAGCAGTACTTC.

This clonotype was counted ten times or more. The CDR3 loop is CASMGEDGYTF. As DNA, the CDR3 is TGTGCCAGCATGGGGGAAGATGGCTACACCTTC. The V call is TRBV2, the J call TRBJ1-2; the D gene is possibly TRBD1 (5 bases). Trimming removed 7 bases from V and 6 bases from J, with 9 bases in between. This CDR3 has 11 amino acids. The germline V gene has CDR1 SNHLY and CDR2 FYNNEI.